The next 21 T cell receptor beta chains were all read from a single sample in a study of OX40 agonist ivuxolimab in advanced cancers. TCRdb's table, derived via immunoSEQ multiplex PCR, lists solely in-frame clones and lacks some. Of about 48,000 clones listed, over 85% are singletons. The sample here was CD4+ or CD8+ T cells sorted from blood, taken in a trial of the OX40 agonist ivuxolimab. The receptor set was obtained from an adult with an advanced solid tumor such as melanoma, head and neck, liver or kidney cancer.

The chain employs TRBV6-4 and TRBJ2-6; D remains unclear. The V and J ends lost 0 bases and 2 bases respectively, with 5 bases between them. Germline CDR1 is MRHNA and CDR2 is SNTAGT. CDR3 length: 15 amino acids. DNA of the CDR3: TGTGCCAGCAGTGACTCAGAAACTGGGGCCAACGTCCTGACTTTC. This gives the protein CASSDSETGANVLTF.

The genes are TRBV5-4 and TRBJ2-7, with TRBD1 as a possible D gene (6 bases). Germline lookup yields CDR1 SGHNT and CDR2 YYREEE (reference sequence). CDR3 length: 16 amino acids. V was trimmed by 3 bases and J by 5 bases, leaving 21 bases between them. The CDR3 region is CASSSPEAGVPHEQYF. The DNA for the CDR3 is TGTGCCAGCAGCTCACCTGAAGCAGGGGTTCCCCACGAGCAGTACTTC.

The chain recombines TRBV5-5 with TRBJ1-1; D is uncertain. The CDR3 has 11 amino acids. CDR1 SGHKS and CDR2 YYEKEE come from the germline V gene (reference sequence). V lost 0 bases and J 10 bases, leaving 7 bases between the germline ends. The CDR3 nucleotides are TGTGCCAGCAGCTTGGGCCGGCGAGCTTTCTTT. Translation gives CASSLGRRAFF.

Comments on this clone: A much larger clone is a single base away; this may be a read error. V is TRBV27 and J is TRBJ2-1; 10 nucleotides agree with TRBD2. The length of the CDR3 is 15 residues. With 6 bases clipped from V and 8 bases from J, the junction kept 10 bases outside the gene matches. Germline assignment: CDR1 MNHEY and CDR2 SMNVEV (reference sequence). This CDR3 is CASSVERGGLDEQFF. The CDR3 DNA sequence: TGTGCCAGCAGCGTGGAGCGGGGGGGCCTGGATGAGCAGTTCTTC.

The V call is TRBV5-4, the J call TRBJ2-5; D remains unclear. The germline V gene encodes CDR1 SGHNT and CDR2 YYREEE (reference sequence). V shed 2 bases and J shed 2 bases, with 10 bases lying between them. This CDR3 region has 14 residues. In nucleotides, the CDR3 is TGTGCCAGCAGCTTTGGCACAGCACAAGAGACCCAGTACTTC. The encoded protein is CASSFGTAQETQYF.

With regard to this clone: The same CDR3 can be traced to other DNA sequences in this sample. The rearrangement links TRBV29-1 to TRBJ2-1; the D gene could be TRBD1 or TRBD2 (7 bases each). The CDR3 runs 13 residues. Trimming took 4 bases from V and 7 from J, leaving 14 bases between them. The germline V gene encodes CDR1 SQVTM and CDR2 ANQGSEA. In DNA form, the CDR3 reads TGCAGCGTTGGTCAGGGGGGAGGGAATGAGCAGTTCTTC. It specifies CSVGQGGGNEQFF.

The chain links TRBV30 to TRBJ1-3; D remains unclear. Germline V gives CDR1 GTSNPN, CDR2 SVGIG (reference sequence). The CDR3 runs to 14 residues. Trimming stripped 4 bases from V and 0 bases from J, with 10 bases between. CDR3 sequence (DNA): TGTGCCTGGACGGACGGGGTCTCTGGAAACACCATATATTTT. Amino acid sequence: CAWTDGVSGNTIYF.

The chain's CDR3 is CAWVDQPETQYF. The CDR3 coding sequence is TGTGCCTGGGTCGATCAGCCAGAGACCCAGTACTTC. The chain links TRBV30 to TRBJ2-5; unclear D gene. Trimming stripped 5 bases from V and 4 bases from J, with 11 bases between. Germline assignment: CDR1 GTSNPN and CDR2 SVGIG (reference sequence). This CDR3 spans 12 amino acids.

This clone was observed a single time. The genes are TRBV7-3 and TRBJ2-2; D gene ambiguous. The germline V gene encodes CDR1 SGHTA and CDR2 FQGTGA. The CDR3 sequence is 14 residues long. The V end was cut by 3 bases, the J end by 5 bases, with 10 bases between. CDR3 DNA: TGTGCCAGCAGCTTCGGGCATTTAACCGGGGAGCTGTTTTTT. It yields the protein CASSFGHLTGELFF.

This clone has just one count. This rearrangement joins TRBV28 to TRBJ2-7; D unclear. CDR3 length: 13 residues. Germline CDR1 is MDHEN and CDR2 is SYDVKM. The germline V and J ends were trimmed by 3 bases and 0 bases, with 6 bases remaining between them. This chain's CDR3 is CASSFQSSYEQYV. The CDR3 nucleotides read TGTGCCAGCAGTTTCCAAAGCTCCTACGAGCAGTACGTC.

This clone was seen a single time. The V and J genes are TRBV7-8 and TRBJ1-3, with D hard to call. Germline loops: CDR1 SGHVS, CDR2 FQNEAQ. This CDR3 is 16 amino acids long. The ends were cut back, 5 bases at V and 1 base at J, with 15 bases in the middle. The CDR3 protein is CASSNTSPISGNTIYF. The CDR3, as DNA: TGTGCCAGCAGCAATACATCTCCCATATCTGGAAACACCATATATTTT.

The J gene is TRBJ1-1, the V gene TRBV9; D is possibly TRBD1 (5 bases). This CDR3 comprises 14 residues. Germline assignment: CDR1 SGDLS and CDR2 YYNGEE. Trimming took off 4 bases at V and 3 bases at J, with 13 bases between the two ends. CDR3 amino acids: CASSPRRGDTEAFF. Here the CDR3 DNA reads TGTGCCAGCAGCCCCCGAAGAGGGGACACTGAAGCTTTCTTT.

This sequence joins TRBV6-5 and TRBJ1-2; 8 bases fit TRBD1. The CDR3 spans 15 residues. CDR1 and CDR2 from the germline V gene are MNHEY and SVGAGI. V shed 6 bases, J shed 1 base, and the junction held 7 bases outside the gene matches. This CDR3 is CASSPTGGLNYGYTF. CDR3 DNA sequence: TGTGCCAGCAGCCCCACAGGGGGACTTAACTATGGCTACACCTTC.

The rearrangement joins TRBV19 to TRBJ2-6; TRBD1 agrees at 8 bases. The trim removed 11 bases at V and 0 bases at J, leaving 15 bases unmatched. The CDR3 length is 18 residues. CDR1 is LNHDA and CDR2 is SQIVND in the germline V gene (reference sequence). The CDR3 loop is CACEGAGQGPSGANVLTF. CDR3 nucleotides: TGTGCCTGCGAGGGAGCCGGACAGGGACCCTCTGGGGCCAACGTCCTGACTTTC.

A few counts support this clone. The rearrangement links TRBV15 to TRBJ1-2; D remains ambiguous. The CDR3 covers 14 residues. Germline V gives CDR1 LNHNV, CDR2 YYDKDF (reference sequence). The V and J ends lost 3 bases and 6 bases respectively, with 14 bases between them. CDR3 DNA: TGTGCCACCAGCAGCGTCTGGGCCGCTGATGGCTACACCTTC. Protein sequence: CATSSVWAADGYTF.

Regarding this clone: Mismatch with germline at one junction end may stem from a read error. The chain combines TRBV5-6 with TRBJ1-3, with TRBD1 as a possible D gene (5 bases). CDR1 SGHDT and CDR2 YYEEEE come from the germline V gene. CDR3 length: 14 amino acids. This CDR3 reads CAGSLTVSGNTIYF. The CDR3 DNA is TGTGCCGGCAGCTTGACAGTCTCTGGAAACACCATATATTTT. The whole variable domain, filled in from reference TRBV5-6 and TRBJ1-3, reads DAGVTQSPTHLIKTRGQQVTLRCSPKSGHDTVSWYQQALGQGPQFIFQYYEEEERQRGNFPDRFSGHQFPNYSSELNVNALLLGDSALYLCAGSLTVSGNTIYFGEGSWLTVV.

The chain is built from TRBV5-1 and TRBJ1-1; TRBD1 aligns across 8 bases. V shed 0 bases, J shed 3 bases, and the junction held 4 bases outside the gene matches. CDR3 length: 15 residues. Germline values: CDR1 SGHRS, CDR2 YFSETQ. The CDR3 sequence: CASSLGQGRDTEAFF. In nucleotides, the CDR3 is TGCGCCAGCAGCTTGGGACAGGGGAGGGACACTGAAGCTTTCTTT.

The chain couples TRBV7-6 to TRBJ2-1, with TRBD2 as a possible D gene (5 bases). Trimming took off 0 bases at V and 15 bases at J, with 12 bases between the two ends. The CDR3 is made up of 12 amino acids. Germline CDR1 reads SGHVS; CDR2 reads FNYEAQ. CDR3 bases: TGTGCCAGCAGCTTAGCGGGAGCTGGGCCGTTCTTC. This encodes CASSLAGAGPFF. The full variable domain, with the rest looked up from reference TRBV7-6 and TRBJ2-1, is GAGVSQSPRYKVTKRGQDVALRCDPISGHVSLYWYRQALGQGPEFLTYFNYEAQQDKSGLPNDRFSAERPEGSISTLTIQRTEQRDSAMYRCASSLAGAGPFFGPGTRLTVL.

The chain is built from TRBV5-1 and TRBJ1-4, with D unresolved. The germline V gene encodes CDR1 SGHRS and CDR2 YFSETQ. Between the trimmed V and J ends, which lost 0 bases and 8 bases, there was a span of 5 bases. The CDR3 spans 12 residues. The CDR3 nucleotides are TGCGCCAGCAGCTTGGAATTCGAAAAACTGTTTTTT. Amino acids: CASSLEFEKLFF.

The chain has TRBV6-5 and TRBJ2-2; unclear D gene. Germline values: CDR1 MNHEY, CDR2 SVGAGI. The V and J ends lost 2 bases and 5 bases respectively, with 3 bases between them. The CDR3 contains 12 residues. Written as DNA, the CDR3 is TGTGCCAGCAGTTACGGGACCGGGGAGCTGTTTTTT. Residues: CASSYGTGELFF.

This clone was detected a few times. The chain carries TRBV7-9 and TRBJ2-7; the match to TRBD1 covers 11 bases. Losses at the gene ends were 5 bases for V and 6 bases for J; bases not matched to a gene: 3. Germline V gene sequence: CDR1 SEHNR, CDR2 FQNEAQ (reference sequence). CDR3 length: 13 residues. The CDR3 protein is CASSPGQGVEQYF. CDR3 DNA sequence: TGTGCCAGCAGCCCGGGACAGGGGGTCGAGCAGTACTTC.